Listed here are 21 T cell receptor beta chains from one sample, sequenced in a study of cytomegalovirus exposure and HLA in healthy donors. Researchers ran the PCR with 60 Vbeta and 13 Jbeta primers. The method was immunoSEQ multiplex PCR; TCRdb's version includes in-frame clones alone and lacks a portion of them. The sample shows roughly 120,000 clones, roughly 79% of them seen only once. The sequenced sample was PBMCs. The receptors were gathered from a woman aged 25 to 39 in good health and CMV-seronegative.

This clone showed up just once. V is TRBV5-1 and J is TRBJ1-1; D ambiguous. This CDR3 is built from 14 residues. V dropped 0 bases and J dropped 0 bases, with 6 bases sitting between them. Germline V gives CDR1 SGHRS, CDR2 YFSETQ. The CDR3 nucleotides are TGCGCCAGCAGCTTGGGGACTATGAACACTGAAGCTTTCTTT. The encoded protein is CASSLGTMNTEAFF.

The rearrangement links TRBV7-9 to TRBJ1-3; D remains unclear. CDR1 SEHNR and CDR2 FQNEAQ come from the germline V gene (reference sequence). The CDR3 extends over 14 amino acids. The V end lost 5 bases, the J end lost 10 bases, and 18 bases lay between the germline ends. The CDR3 nucleotides are TGTGCCAGCAGCCCCACCGGAGGGCCGGAGACCATATATTTT. Translation: CASSPTGGPETIYF.

Concerning this clone itself: The junction shows a germline mismatch at one end, possibly a read error. The rearrangement joins TRBV7-9 to TRBJ2-7, with TRBD2 matching 13 bases. Germline V gene data show CDR1 as SEHNR and CDR2 as FQNEAQ (reference sequence). The CDR3 covers 18 residues. The CDR3 spells CSSSPTGTSGISHYEQYF. In nucleotides, the CDR3 is TGTTCCAGCAGCCCTACGGGGACTAGCGGGATATCCCACTACGAGCAGTACTTC.

The DNA of the CDR3 is TGCAGTGCTAGAGTAGGGGCCGAAGCTTTCTTT. Encoded protein: CSARVGAEAFF. The rearrangement uses TRBV20-1 and TRBJ1-1; possibly TRBD1 for D (5 bases). Germline lookup yields CDR1 DFQATT and CDR2 SNEGSKA (reference sequence). Trimming stripped 1 base from V and 8 bases from J, with 8 bases between. This CDR3 is 11 amino acids long.

This chain joins TRBV19 and TRBJ2-3; 13 nucleotides align to TRBD2. The junction had 3 bases not matched to a gene; V was cut back by 6 bases and J by 3 bases. The V gene's germline CDR1 is LNHDA and CDR2 SQIVND (reference sequence). CDR3 length: 15 amino acids. This chain's CDR3 is CASSPGLAGTDTQYF. For the CDR3, the DNA is TGTGCCAGTAGCCCGGGACTAGCGGGGACAGATACGCAGTATTTT. The whole variable domain, remainder taken from reference TRBV19 and TRBJ2-3, is DGGITQSPKYLFRKEGQNVTLSCEQNLNHDAMYWYRQDPGQGLRLIYYSQIVNDFQKGDIAEGYSVSREKKESFPLTVTSAQKNPTAFYLCASSPGLAGTDTQYFGPGTRLTVL.

This clone came up once. The chain is built from TRBV10-3 and TRBJ2-1, with 13 bases identical to TRBD2. The CDR3 loop spans 17 amino acids. Germline V gives CDR1 ENHRY, CDR2 SYGVKD. J lost 4 bases, V lost 3 bases, and 6 bases had no gene match. CDR3 in DNA: TGTGCCATCAGTGATACTAGCGGGAGGGAAACATACAATGAGCAGTTCTTC. This sequence encodes CAISDTSGRETYNEQFF.

The rearrangement links TRBV19 to TRBJ1-5, with D tentatively TRBD1 (5 bases). The length of the CDR3 is 15 residues. Trimming took off 9 bases at V and 5 bases at J, with 20 bases between the two ends. Germline assignment: CDR1 LNHDA and CDR2 SQIVND (reference sequence). The CDR3 nucleotides read TGTGCCAGCCGCCCACGGTCAGGGTTAGATCAGCCCCAGCATTTT. It specifies CASRPRSGLDQPQHF. The full variable domain, with the rest looked up from reference TRBV19 and TRBJ1-5, is DGGITQSPKYLFRKEGQNVTLSCEQNLNHDAMYWYRQDPGQGLRLIYYSQIVNDFQKGDIAEGYSVSREKKESFPLTVTSAQKNPTAFYLCASRPRSGLDQPQHFGDGTRLSIL.

J is TRBJ2-7 and V is TRBV19; 10 positions match TRBD2. This CDR3 has 15 residues. Germline CDR1 and CDR2: LNHDA and SQIVND (reference sequence). The V gene end was trimmed by 1 base and the J gene end by 2 bases; junction bases not matched to a gene: 2. The CDR3 DNA reads TGTGCCAGTAGTATAGCTCTAGCGGGGGCCTACGAGCAGTACTTC. This sequence encodes CASSIALAGAYEQYF.

V gene TRBV6-1 combines with J gene TRBJ1-5; a possible D gene is TRBD1 (5 bases). Germline V gene data show CDR1 as MNHNS and CDR2 as SASEGT. With 6 bases removed from V and 3 bases from J, the gap between germline ends came to 15 bases. The CDR3 is 15 amino acids. The DNA of the CDR3 is TGTGCCAGCAGCCCCGGACACATCGACAATCAGCCCCAGCATTTT. This translates into CASSPGHIDNQPQHF.

The chain combines TRBV19 with TRBJ1-2; maybe TRBD1 (5 bases). Per the germline V gene, CDR1 is LNHDA and CDR2 is SQIVND (reference sequence). The V gene lost 4 bases and the J gene lost 4 bases, with 13 bases spanning the gap. CDR3 length equals 14 residues. This CDR3 is CASSRLDRTYGYTF. CDR3 bases: TGTGCCAGTAGTAGACTCGACAGAACCTATGGCTACACCTTC.

A few counts support this clone. The chain is built from TRBV15 and TRBJ2-3; D unclear. The germline gives CDR1 LNHNV, CDR2 YYDKDF (reference sequence). The CDR3 sequence is 13 residues long. The V end was cut by 7 bases, the J end by 0 bases, with 8 bases between. CDR3 coding DNA: TGTGCCACCATCCAGACTAGCACAGATACGCAGTATTTT. As protein: CATIQTSTDTQYF.

V gene TRBV21-1 combines with J gene TRBJ2-7; the DNA was not used to check the table's D call, TRBD2. TRBV21-1 is a pseudogene segment. The CDR3 extends over 20 amino acids. CDR3 loop: CASSTRHRGVASISSYEQYF. DNA of the CDR3: TGTGCCAGCAGCACCCGACACCGCGGAGTAGCGTCTATTAGCTCCTACGAGCAGTACTTC.

The J gene is TRBJ2-7, the V gene TRBV5-4; 10 bases fit TRBD2. Germline V gene data show CDR1 as SGHNT and CDR2 as YYREEE (reference sequence). The V and J ends lost 1 base and 5 bases, in that order; junction bases with no gene match: 9. The CDR3 contains 16 residues. The CDR3 loop is CASSLPVLAGKDEQYF. The CDR3 nucleotides read TGTGCCAGCAGCTTGCCGGTACTAGCGGGAAAGGACGAGCAGTACTTC.

V gene TRBV10-3 combines with J gene TRBJ2-2; D possibly corresponds to TRBD1 (5 bases). The CDR3 loop spans 13 amino acids. Germline V gene data show CDR1 as ENHRY and CDR2 as SYGVKD. V was clipped by 5 bases and J by 7 bases, with 11 bases between them. CDR3 nucleotides: TGTGCCATCAGTTCAGGGCAGGGCGGGGAGCTGTTTTTT. Translation: CAISSGQGGELFF.

The chain couples TRBV7-2 to TRBJ2-7, with D possibly matching TRBD1 (5 bases). Germline CDR1 reads SGHTA; CDR2 reads FQGNSA. V lost 1 base and J 0 bases, leaving 13 bases between the germline ends. The CDR3 is 16 residues long. The chain's CDR3 is CASSLEGSGLSYEQYF. The CDR3 DNA sequence: TGTGCCAGCAGCTTAGAGGGGTCAGGTCTCTCCTACGAGCAGTACTTC.

The rearrangement joins TRBV11-2 to TRBJ1-5; perhaps TRBD1 as D (5 bases). The CDR3 covers 14 residues. The V gene lost 1 base and the J gene lost 5 bases, with 9 bases spanning the gap. Germline loops: CDR1 SGHAT, CDR2 FQNNGV. The CDR3 nucleotides read TGTGCCAGCAGCTTAGTGGGACTTCATCAGCCCCAGCATTTT. This codes for CASSLVGLHQPQHF.

The rearrangement uses TRBV7-8 and TRBJ2-1, with 13 nucleotides matching TRBD2. This CDR3 comprises 17 residues. The J segment lost 10 bases and the V segment lost 2 bases, leaving 11 bases of the junction unmatched. Germline lookup yields CDR1 SGHVS and CDR2 FQNEAQ. The CDR3 DNA follows: TGTGCCAGCAGCTTATCCCCGGGACTAGCGGGGCCTGGGGAGCAGTTCTTC. Amino acid sequence: CASSLSPGLAGPGEQFF.

The chain has TRBV10-3 and TRBJ2-2; D is ambiguous. This CDR3 has 16 amino acids. Per germline, CDR1 ENHRY and CDR2 SYGVKD. The V gene lost 4 bases and the J gene lost 0 bases, with 12 bases spanning the gap. The CDR3 coding sequence is TGTGCCATCAGTGTGGTTGGGCCCCCGAACACCGGGGAGCTGTTTTTT. It yields the protein CAISVVGPPNTGELFF.

This clone was counted a single time. The gene calls are TRBV4-3 and TRBJ2-1; possible D gene TRBD2, 6 bases. Germline-derived CDR1 and CDR2 are LGHNA and YSLEER. V lost 3 bases and J 1 base, leaving 10 bases between the germline ends. The CDR3 extends over 15 amino acids. For the CDR3, the DNA is TGCGCCAGCAGCCAGAATAGCGGTTCCTACAATGAGCAGTTCTTC. The encoded protein is CASSQNSGSYNEQFF.

The CDR3 coding sequence is TGTGCCAGCAGCTTGGGGGGCTGGGACTTTAGCCCCTACGAGCAGTACTTC. Encoded protein: CASSLGGWDFSPYEQYF. The chain recombines TRBV5-6 with TRBJ2-5, with a tentative D call TRBD2 (6 bases). The last part of the DNA fits TRBJ2-7 better; the J call may be wrong. Germline CDR1 SGHDT, CDR2 YYEEEE. The CDR3 runs to 17 residues.

V gene TRBV6-5 combines with J gene TRBJ2-3; D unresolved. This CDR3 has 13 amino acids. CDR1 is MNHEY, CDR2 SVGAGI, per germline. V was trimmed by 5 bases and J by 6 bases, leaving 12 bases between them. The CDR3 sequence is CASSRTEFDTQYF. The DNA for the CDR3 is TGTGCCAGCAGTCGAACCGAGTTTGATACGCAGTATTTT.